The entry below gives a single TCR beta chain sequence along with its context. Its antigen is undetermined. The authors drew around 9.3 milliliters of peripheral blood from each donor. The data originate from a study of blood T cells in healthy people across ages. Findings of the study overall: TCR beta diversity per million T cells fell roughly linearly with age. TCR beta diversity was tightly associated with the proportion of naive T cells.

Germline-derived CDR1 and CDR2 are SGHVS and FNYEAQ. The CDR3 covers 14 residues. V was pared by 8 bases and J by 2 bases, with 12 bases between. A second PCR of about 6 to 11 cycles used a sample-barcoded 5' primer and a J-beta primer mix. Sequencing recovered at least 2.5 million CDR3-containing paired-end reads from each sample. Via MiXCR, TCRdb re-called the 5' RACE reads, giving one row per CDR3 protein. The data contain fewer than 2,000,000 distinct CDR3 sequences, around 40% of them singletons. This sequence was found in a human donor in good health. The chain recombines TRBV7-6 with TRBJ2-2; D perhaps matches TRBD2 (5 bases). The sequenced sample was blood. The CDR3 spells CASGGLLNTGELFF. The CDR3 DNA sequence: TGTGCCAGCGGCGGGTTGCTTAACACCGGGGAGCTGTTTTTT.